Shown below are 21 T cell receptor beta chains from a single sample sequenced in a study of HIV-infected patients and healthy controls. cDNA was made from around 0.45 ug RNA using alpha and beta constant primers. Alpha and beta chain libraries were made separately by chain-specific third strand synthesis with multiplexing indices. TCRdb passed the 5' RACE reads through MiXCR, listing each CDR3 protein once. The sample holds 5,000 to 6,500 distinct CDR3 sequences; approximately 22% are singletons and the top ten take about 28%. Roughly three months, about 14 weeks, into antiretroviral therapy, follow-up blood was collected. The repertoire came from unfractionated whole blood and reflected all unsorted peripheral T cells. Sequencing was performed on blood, taken during antiretroviral therapy. Receptors originate from an adult with HIV infection.

This clonotype has only one observation. A single base separates this from a much larger clone, so it may be a read error. This chain connects TRBV5-1 to TRBJ2-1, with 10 bases that match TRBD2. CDR3 size: 14 residues. The V gene's germline CDR1 is SGHRS and CDR2 YFSETQ. V lost 4 bases, J lost 8 bases, and 6 bases stayed unmatched. The CDR3 DNA reads as TGCGCCAGCAGCCTGAGCGGGGGGGGCGATGAGCAGTTCTTC. Encoded protein: CASSLSGGGDEQFF.

This clonotype ranks as medium-sized. The V gene is TRBV5-1, the J gene TRBJ1-2; TRBD1 might be the D (5 bases). Germline values: CDR1 SGHRS, CDR2 YFSETQ. The CDR3 totals 13 residues. Deletions cut 2 bases from V and 4 bases from J, with 9 bases between. CDR3: CASSFGGIYGYTF. In DNA form, the CDR3 reads TGCGCCAGCAGCTTTGGGGGGATCTATGGCTACACCTTC.

DNA for the CDR3: TGCGCCAGCAGCCAAGACGGGGCTTTGAGCAATCAGCCCCAGCATTTT. This translates into CASSQDGALSNQPQHF. The chain employs TRBV4-1 and TRBJ1-5, with TRBD1 as a possible D gene (5 bases). Germline CDR1 reads MGHRA; CDR2 reads YSYEKL. With 0 bases removed from V and 1 base from J, the gap between germline ends came to 10 bases. The CDR3 runs to 16 residues.

In this sample, this clonotype is medium-sized. The chain combines TRBV6-5 with TRBJ1-1; D remains ambiguous. The length of the CDR3 is 15 residues. V was pared by 0 bases and J by 1 base, with 9 bases between. Germline loops: CDR1 MNHEY, CDR2 SVGAGI. The CDR3 DNA reads as TGTGCCAGCAGTTACTCGAATCCCTCGAACACTGAAGCTTTCTTT. Its translation: CASSYSNPSNTEAFF.

By frequency in the sample, this clonotype is medium-sized. J is TRBJ1-1 and V is TRBV4-1; 8 nucleotides match TRBD1. Germline CDR1 and CDR2: MGHRA and YSYEKL. J lost 1 base, V lost 4 bases, and 14 bases had no gene match. This CDR3 spans 18 amino acids. The chain's CDR3 is CASSPVDPRQGKNTEAFF. The CDR3 DNA sequence: TGCGCCAGCAGCCCGGTAGACCCTCGACAGGGGAAGAACACTGAAGCTTTCTTT.

This clonotype was detected a few times. J is TRBJ2-1 and V is TRBV5-8; TRBD1 or TRBD2 may be the D gene (5 bases each). This CDR3 contains 15 residues. V shed 3 bases and J shed 5 bases, with 15 bases lying between them. The V gene's germline CDR1 is SGHTS and CDR2 YDEGEE. In DNA, the CDR3 is TGTGCCAGCAGCTCCGGGACGAGGATTGACAATGAGCAGTTCTTC. This encodes CASSSGTRIDNEQFF.

By proportion, this clonotype is medium-sized (0.01 to 0.1%). The chain has TRBV5-1 and TRBJ2-1; D not resolved. V lost 0 bases, J lost 6 bases, and 4 bases lay in between. Germline lookup yields CDR1 SGHRS and CDR2 YFSETQ. This CDR3 has 12 residues. The DNA for the CDR3 is TGCGCCAGCAGCTTGGGGGGCAATGAGCAGTTCTTC. Translation: CASSLGGNEQFF.

The V gene is TRBV20-1, the J gene TRBJ2-4; weak D call: TRBD2 (6 bases). V shed 1 base and J shed 6 bases, with 10 bases lying between them. Germline CDR1 is DFQATT and CDR2 is SNEGSKA (reference sequence). This CDR3 contains 13 residues. CDR3 DNA: TGCAGTGCTAGAGGACTAGAGGGAAACATTCAGTACTTC. This sequence encodes CSARGLEGNIQYF.

The genes are TRBV25-1 and TRBJ1-5; D gene unclear. The germline V gene encodes CDR1 MGHDK and CDR2 SYGVNS. The length of the CDR3 is 15 residues. Trimming left V 4 bases short and J 2 bases short, with 12 bases between. The CDR3 DNA reads as TGTGCCAGCAGTGTAGGCGGGTCTGGCAATCAGCCCCAGCATTTT. Protein sequence: CASSVGGSGNQPQHF.

As to this clonotype: This may come from a read error, since a much larger clone is one base off. This chain connects TRBV10-2 to TRBJ2-7, with D perhaps TRBD1 or TRBD2 (5 bases each). This CDR3 is built from 13 residues. Germline CDR1 and CDR2: WSHSY and SAAADI. The CDR3 region is CASGTGTTYDQYF. CDR3 in DNA: TGCGCCAGCGGTACCGGGACCACCTACGATCAGTACTTC.

The J gene is TRBJ2-1, the V gene TRBV7-9, with 16 bases matching TRBD2. This CDR3 has 17 amino acids. CDR1 is SEHNR, CDR2 FQNEAQ, per germline (reference sequence). V dropped 4 bases and J dropped 7; count of bases not matched to a gene: 7. CDR3 in DNA: TGTGCCAGCAGCTATACCGGGACTAGCGGGGGGGTGAATGAGCAGTTCTTC. Amino acids: CASSYTGTSGGVNEQFF.

This clonotype was counted between two and nine times. The chain carries TRBV14 and TRBJ1-2, with TRBD1 as a possible D gene (5 bases). CDR1 and CDR2 (germline): SGHDN, FVKESK. V lost 1 base and J lost 4, with 7 bases in between. CDR3 length: 13 amino acids. The CDR3 region is CASSQGGTYGYTF. In DNA form, the CDR3 reads TGTGCCAGCAGCCAAGGGGGCACCTATGGCTACACCTTC.

This clonotype was recorded a few times. V gene TRBV9 combines with J gene TRBJ2-5, with D unclear. CDR1 is SGDLS and CDR2 is YYNGEE in the germline V gene. This CDR3 has 13 amino acids. V was shortened by 0 bases and J by 1 base, with 4 bases between the two germline ends. CDR3 sequence reads: CASSVGFQETQYF. DNA for the CDR3: TGTGCCAGCAGCGTAGGGTTCCAAGAGACCCAGTACTTC. The complete variable domain, with remaining parts taken from reference TRBV9 and TRBJ2-5, reads DSGVTQTPKHLITATGQRVTLRCSPRSGDLSVYWYQQSLDQGLQFLIQYYNGEERAKGNILERFSAQQFPDLHSELNLSSLELGDSALYFCASSVGFQETQYFGPGTRLLVL.

In this sample, this clonotype turned up many times. The V gene is TRBV7-8, the J gene TRBJ1-1; tentative D call: TRBD1 (6 bases). The V end was cut by 4 bases, the J end by 1 base, with 13 bases between. The germline CDR1 and CDR2 sequences are SGHVS and FQNEAQ. The CDR3 is made up of 15 amino acids. CDR3 in amino acids: CASSWRRDKNTEAFF. The CDR3 nucleotides are TGTGCCAGCAGCTGGCGCCGGGACAAGAACACTGAAGCTTTCTTT. The full variable domain, completed using reference TRBV7-8 and TRBJ1-1, is GAGVSQSPRYKVAKRGQDVALRCDPISGHVSLFWYQQALGQGPEFLTYFQNEAQLDKSGLPSDRFFAERPEGSVSTLKIQRTQQEDSAVYLCASSWRRDKNTEAFFGQGTRLTVV.

This clonotype is medium-sized. The chain carries TRBV9 and TRBJ1-1; tentative D call: TRBD1 (6 bases). The length of the CDR3 is 15 residues. Germline CDR1 reads SGDLS; CDR2 reads YYNGEE. Trimming left V 3 bases short and J 0 bases short, with 12 bases between. Written as DNA, the CDR3 is TGTGCCAGCAGCGCCCGACAGGACATGAACACTGAAGCTTTCTTT. It translates to CASSARQDMNTEAFF.

On this clonotype itself: A much larger clonotype is one base distant, so this may be a read error. The chain links TRBV19 to TRBJ1-1; no clear D gene. The length of the CDR3 is 13 residues. Germline V gene sequence: CDR1 LNHDA, CDR2 SQIVND (reference sequence). Written as DNA, the CDR3 is TGTGACAGTAGTACGAGAATTAACACTGAAGCTTTCTTT. Amino acids: CDSSTRINTEAFF.

This clonotype was observed at least ten times. The chain links TRBV7-9 to TRBJ1-4; the D is unclear. V was pared by 6 bases and J by 8 bases, with 13 bases between. This CDR3 has 13 residues. Germline V gene lookup returns CDR1 SEHNR and CDR2 FQNEAQ (reference sequence). The CDR3 here is CASRRGSAEKLFF. The CDR3 nucleotides are TGTGCCAGCAGACGCGGGTCCGCGGAAAAACTGTTTTTT.

As regards this clonotype: A much larger clone lies a single base off, so this may be a read error. The chain is built from TRBV5-1 and TRBJ2-5; the D is unclear. Germline values: CDR1 SGHRS, CDR2 YFSETQ. CDR3 length: 12 amino acids. The CDR3 loop reads CDSSWAQETQYF. The CDR3 region has the DNA TGCGACAGCAGCTGGGCTCAAGAGACCCAGTACTTC. Based on the CDR3 plus reference TRBV5-1 and TRBJ2-5, the full variable domain is KAGVTQTPRYLIKTRGQQVTLSCSPISGHRSVSWYQQTPGQGLQFLFEYFSETQRNKGNFPGRFSGRQFSNSRSEMNVSTLELGDSALYLCDSSWAQETQYFGPGTRLLVL.

In this sample, this clonotype is medium-sized. CDR3 coding DNA: TGTGCCAGCAGCTTAGCGCGGCCAGGGAGGATGTACGAGCAGTACTTC. This translates into CASSLARPGRMYEQYF. The genes are TRBV7-2 and TRBJ2-7, with D perhaps matching TRBD2 (6 bases). CDR1 is SGHTA, CDR2 FQGNSA, per germline. V was clipped by 0 bases and J by 4 bases, with 16 bases between them. CDR3 length equals 16 residues.

This clonotype has just a few counts. The chain couples TRBV9 to TRBJ2-2, with 9 bases matching TRBD1. CDR3 length equals 19 residues. Trimming took 0 bases from V and 2 from J; bases not matched to a gene: 11. Germline values: CDR1 SGDLS, CDR2 YYNGEE. CDR3 in amino acids: CASSVEKGTGSQNTGELFF. In nucleotides, the CDR3 is TGTGCCAGCAGCGTAGAAAAGGGGACAGGGAGCCAAAACACCGGGGAGCTGTTTTTT.

This clonotype was counted at least ten times. The V call is TRBV14, the J call TRBJ2-7; perhaps D is TRBD1 or TRBD2 (5 bases each). Germline V gene data show CDR1 as SGHDN and CDR2 as FVKESK. CDR3 size: 13 residues. Trimming took 2 bases from V and 7 from J, leaving 12 bases between them. CDR3 nucleotides: TGTGCCAGCAGCCAAATAGGGACCCGGGAGCAGTACTTC. Translated, it gives CASSQIGTREQYF.